This T cell receptor beta chain was captured by sequencing in a study of Graves' ophthalmopathy and Graves' hyperthyroidism. On the study more broadly: Sampling took place at initial diagnosis, with peripheral blood obtained before any treatment. Broader study findings: The model predicted ophthalmopathy progression with 65% to 71% sensitivity and around 72% specificity.

CDR3 regions of TCR beta were amplified from RNA transcripts. HTBI primers were used in a first-round RT-PCR, which preceded a second-round multiplex PCR. Each CDR3 protein is one row after TCRdb ran MiXCR on the multiplex PCR reads. The sample holds 350,000 to 400,000 distinct CDR3 sequences, roughly 14% seen once. The hyperthyroidism patients had a new diagnosis of under 2 months' duration and were aged 18 to 65. The diagnosis was founded upon clinical symptoms, serum thyroxine, TRAb, thyroid ultrasound and orbital computed tomography. Trimming took 0 bases from V and 6 from J, leaving 14 bases between them. The CDR3 runs 15 residues. CDR1 is LGHNA, CDR2 YNFKEQ, per germline. Turning to this clonotype: What it recognizes is unknown.

The receptor comes from a woman in her late teens or twenties with stable Graves' hyperthyroidism. The sequencing input was peripheral blood. The chain couples TRBV4-2 to TRBJ1-1; D is perhaps TRBD1 (5 bases). The CDR3 sequence is CASSQEHLQGSEAFF. The CDR3, as DNA: TGTGCCAGCAGCCAAGAGCACCTTCAGGGCTCTGAAGCTTTCTTT.